Shown below are 18 T cell receptor beta chains from a single sample sequenced in a study. Treg sorting used a CD4+CD25+CD127-/low gate. TCRdb processed the 5' RACE reads anew with MiXCR; each CDR3 protein has one entry. The sample has approximately 57,000 distinct CDR3 sequences, roughly 20% seen once; the top ten hold 3.2%. Source material: tumor-infiltrating Tregs sorted from the breast tumor. Receptors were obtained from a female donor with breast cancer.

Regarding this clonotype: An end of the junction differs from the germline gene, which may be a read error. CDR3 DNA: TGTGCCAGCGCCGGGACAACCTACGAGCAGTGCTTC. This encodes CASAGTTYEQCF. V usage is TRBV28 and J usage is TRBJ2-7, with D perhaps TRBD1 (6 bases). CDR3 length equals 12 residues. Germline lookup yields CDR1 MDHEN and CDR2 SYDVKM.

This clonotype has only a few counts. The V and J genes are TRBV5-1 and TRBJ2-2; the D is unclear. The CDR3 length is 13 residues. In germline, CDR1 is SGHRS, CDR2 YFSETQ. V lost 3 bases and J lost 4, with 7 bases in between. CDR3 sequence (DNA): TGCGCCAGCAGCTGGGGTTTCACCGGGGAGCTGTTTTTT. Translating it yields CASSWGFTGELFF.

This clonotype has just a few counts. This chain connects TRBV5-1 to TRBJ2-2, with 9 positions matching TRBD1. With 0 bases clipped from V and 2 bases from J, the junction kept 14 bases outside the gene matches. Germline CDR1 reads SGHRS; CDR2 reads YFSETQ. The CDR3 is 20 residues long. The CDR3 protein is CASSLDHSLGQGKNTGELFF. The CDR3 DNA reads as TGCGCCAGCAGCTTGGATCACTCCTTGGGACAGGGTAAAAACACCGGGGAGCTGTTTTTT. Based on the CDR3 plus reference TRBV5-1 and TRBJ2-2, the full variable domain is KAGVTQTPRYLIKTRGQQVTLSCSPISGHRSVSWYQQTPGQGLQFLFEYFSETQRNKGNFPGRFSGRQFSNSRSEMNVSTLELGDSALYLCASSLDHSLGQGKNTGELFFGEGSRLTVL.

This clonotype was recorded a few times. The rearrangement uses TRBV28 and TRBJ2-5, with D uncertain. The germline gives CDR1 MDHEN, CDR2 SYDVKM. The CDR3 sequence is 12 residues long. The V and J ends lost 6 bases and 9 bases respectively, with 14 bases between them. CDR3 protein: CASSELTEAQYF. The CDR3 bases are TGTGCCAGCAGCGAATTGACGGAAGCCCAGTACTTC.

The genes are TRBV7-6 and TRBJ2-6; D call uncertain. This CDR3 is 15 amino acids long. Germline CDR1 SGHVS, CDR2 FNYEAQ. Between the trimmed V and J ends, which lost 5 bases and 0 bases, there was a span of 8 bases. CDR3 nucleotide sequence: TGTGCCAGCAGCCCCATAAGCTCTGGGGCCAACGTCCTGACTTTC. It codes for CASSPISSGANVLTF.

The chain combines TRBV29-1 with TRBJ2-3, with 8 bases that match TRBD1. With 3 bases clipped from V and 1 base from J, the junction kept 3 bases outside the gene matches. The germline CDR1 and CDR2 sequences are SQVTM and ANQGSEA. This CDR3 contains 14 residues. CDR3 coding DNA: TGCAGCGTTGAGACGGGACAGGGCACAGATACGCAGTATTTT. Amino acids: CSVETGQGTDTQYF.

The chain has TRBV20-1 and TRBJ1-5; possibly TRBD1 for D (6 bases). The CDR3 contains 15 residues. V lost 6 bases and J 7 bases, leaving 22 bases between the germline ends. CDR1 and CDR2 (germline): DFQATT, SNEGSKA (reference sequence). The CDR3 DNA is TGCAGTGCCAGGCCGGTTCCAGGGGACGGACAGCCCCAGCATTTT. Its translation is CSARPVPGDGQPQHF.

The table lists this clonotype with many counts. The chain carries TRBV9 and TRBJ2-3, with D possibly TRBD2 on 5 matching bases. This CDR3 has 15 residues. V was trimmed by 3 bases and J by 2 bases, leaving 13 bases between them. Germline values: CDR1 SGDLS, CDR2 YYNGEE. The CDR3 loop reads CASSAGNRPTDTQYF. The DNA for the CDR3 is TGTGCCAGCAGCGCCGGGAACAGACCCACAGATACGCAGTATTTT.

This clonotype appeared many times. The J gene is TRBJ1-5, the V gene TRBV30; 7 positions agree with TRBD1. Germline V gene data show CDR1 as GTSNPN and CDR2 as SVGIG (reference sequence). This CDR3 has 12 amino acids. The CDR3 bases are TGTGCTGCTGGACAGGCGGCTCAGCCCCAGCATTTT. Protein: CAAGQAAQPQHF.

In this sample, this clonotype turned up a few times. The V call is TRBV29-1, the J call TRBJ2-1; weak D call: TRBD1 (5 bases). This CDR3 contains 13 residues. In germline, CDR1 is SQVTM, CDR2 ANQGSEA. With 1 base removed from V and 7 bases from J, the gap between germline ends came to 11 bases. The CDR3: CSVEGAGRNEQFF. Here the CDR3 DNA reads TGCAGCGTTGAAGGGGCAGGGCGGAATGAGCAGTTCTTC.

This clonotype was recorded many times. The chain recombines TRBV5-6 with TRBJ1-3; TRBD1 aligns across 8 bases. The germline V gene encodes CDR1 SGHDT and CDR2 YYEEEE. The CDR3 has 16 amino acids. V lost 3 bases, J lost 2 bases, and 7 bases stayed unmatched. In DNA form, the CDR3 reads TGTGCCAGCAGCTACGGACAGGGAACGACTGGAAACACCATATATTTT. Translating gives CASSYGQGTTGNTIYF. The full variable domain, with the rest looked up from reference TRBV5-6 and TRBJ1-3, is DAGVTQSPTHLIKTRGQQVTLRCSPKSGHDTVSWYQQALGQGPQFIFQYYEEEERQRGNFPDRFSGHQFPNYSSELNVNALLLGDSALYLCASSYGQGTTGNTIYFGEGSWLTVV.

The J gene is TRBJ2-2, the V gene TRBV4-2, with D perhaps TRBD2 (5 bases). CDR1 and CDR2 (germline): LGHNA, YNFKEQ. With 6 bases removed from V and 8 bases from J, the gap between germline ends came to 22 bases. The length of the CDR3 is 16 residues. The CDR3 reads CASSRDTFSGAGELFF. CDR3 sequence (DNA): TGTGCCAGCAGTCGGGATACATTTTCGGGCGCTGGGGAGCTGTTTTTT.

The chain recombines TRBV6-2 or TRBV6-3 with TRBJ2-2; 9 bases map to TRBD1. The germline V gene encodes CDR1 MNHEY and CDR2 SVGEGT. CDR3 length equals 15 residues. J lost 3 bases, V lost 10 bases, and 9 bases had no gene match. In nucleotides, the CDR3 is TGTGCCAACAATTACCGGGACAGGGACACCGGGGAGCTGTTTTTT. It codes for CANNYRDRDTGELFF.

This clonotype was seen at least ten times. The chain links TRBV7-3 to TRBJ2-3; D is unresolved. The CDR3 totals 14 residues. V lost 0 bases, J lost 4 bases, and 8 bases lay in between. Germline V gives CDR1 SGHTA, CDR2 FQGTGA. CDR3 DNA sequence: TGTGCCAGCAGCTTAACAGGGATCTCAGATACGCAGTATTTT. It specifies CASSLTGISDTQYF.

This clonotype was detected a few times. The V and J genes are TRBV4-2 and TRBJ1-3; TRBD1 matches at 8 bases. Germline values: CDR1 LGHNA, CDR2 YNFKEQ. The CDR3 is 18 residues long. The J segment lost 2 bases and the V segment lost 0 bases, leaving 9 bases of the junction unmatched. CDR3 bases: TGTGCCAGCAGCCAAGATCAACCAGGGGGCAAAACTGGAAACACCATATATTTT. Protein: CASSQDQPGGKTGNTIYF.

This clonotype was seen ten or more times. This sequence joins TRBV6-1 and TRBJ2-1, with 10 bases lining up with TRBD1. The V and J ends lost 4 bases and 9 bases, in that order; junction bases with no gene match: 12. The CDR3 is 16 amino acids. In germline, CDR1 is MNHNS, CDR2 SASEGT. CDR3 sequence: CASSAPGTGVTFEQFF. The CDR3 region has the DNA TGTGCCAGCAGTGCCCCCGGGACAGGGGTTACTTTTGAGCAGTTCTTC.

This clonotype was counted ten times or more. The rearrangement links TRBV5-1 to TRBJ2-7, with TRBD2 matching over 10 bases. Trimming at V came to 4 bases and at J to 5 bases, leaving 9 bases not matched to a gene. The CDR3 is made up of 15 amino acids. Germline lookup yields CDR1 SGHRS and CDR2 YFSETQ. Here the CDR3 DNA reads TGCGCCAGCAGCCTCCTAGCGGGAGATGGGGACGAGCAGTACTTC. Translation: CASSLLAGDGDEQYF. Complete variable domain (other parts from reference TRBV5-1 and TRBJ2-7): KAGVTQTPRYLIKTRGQQVTLSCSPISGHRSVSWYQQTPGQGLQFLFEYFSETQRNKGNFPGRFSGRQFSNSRSEMNVSTLELGDSALYLCASSLLAGDGDEQYFGPGTRLTVT.

The rearrangement links TRBV5-1 to TRBJ1-3; 8 bases line up with TRBD1. The germline V gene encodes CDR1 SGHRS and CDR2 YFSETQ. J gave up 2 bases and V 7 bases, and 5 bases lay outside the gene matches. This CDR3 comprises 14 residues. For the CDR3, the DNA is TGCGCCAGCGGAACAGGGGGTACTGGAAACACCATATATTTT. It specifies CASGTGGTGNTIYF.